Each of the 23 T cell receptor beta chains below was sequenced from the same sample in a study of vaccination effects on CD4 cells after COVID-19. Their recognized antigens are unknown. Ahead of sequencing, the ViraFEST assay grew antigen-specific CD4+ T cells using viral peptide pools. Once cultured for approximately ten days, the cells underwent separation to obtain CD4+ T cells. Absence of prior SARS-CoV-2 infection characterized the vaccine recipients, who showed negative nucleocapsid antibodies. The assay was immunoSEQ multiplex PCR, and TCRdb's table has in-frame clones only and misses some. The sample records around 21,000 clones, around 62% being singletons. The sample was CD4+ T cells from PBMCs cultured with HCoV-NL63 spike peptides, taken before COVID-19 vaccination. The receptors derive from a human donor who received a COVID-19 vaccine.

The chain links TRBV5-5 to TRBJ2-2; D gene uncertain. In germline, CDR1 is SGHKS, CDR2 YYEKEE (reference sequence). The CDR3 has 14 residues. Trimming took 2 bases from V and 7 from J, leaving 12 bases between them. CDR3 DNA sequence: TGTGCCAGCAGCTTTCCTTCCGGGTTCGGGGAGCTGTTTTTT. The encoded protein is CASSFPSGFGELFF.

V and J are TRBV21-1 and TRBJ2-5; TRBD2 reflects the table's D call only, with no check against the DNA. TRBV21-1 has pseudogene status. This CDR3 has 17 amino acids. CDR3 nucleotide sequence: TGTGCCAGCAGCAAAGCGCTTACGACTAGCGGTAAAGAGACCCAGTACTTC. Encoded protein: CASSKALTTSGKETQYF.

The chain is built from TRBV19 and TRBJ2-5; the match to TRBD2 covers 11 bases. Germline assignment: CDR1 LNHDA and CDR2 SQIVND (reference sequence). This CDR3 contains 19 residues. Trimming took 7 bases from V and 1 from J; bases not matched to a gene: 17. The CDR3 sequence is CASIQQSRSSGRPQETQYF. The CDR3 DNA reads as TGTGCCAGTATCCAACAATCCCGTTCTAGCGGGAGGCCCCAAGAGACCCAGTACTTC.

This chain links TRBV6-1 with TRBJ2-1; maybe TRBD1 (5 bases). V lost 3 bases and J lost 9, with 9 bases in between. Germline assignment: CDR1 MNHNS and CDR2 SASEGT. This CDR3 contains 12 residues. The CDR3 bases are TGTGCCAGCAGTGAGGGGCGGCCTGAGCAGTTCTTC. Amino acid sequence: CASSEGRPEQFF.

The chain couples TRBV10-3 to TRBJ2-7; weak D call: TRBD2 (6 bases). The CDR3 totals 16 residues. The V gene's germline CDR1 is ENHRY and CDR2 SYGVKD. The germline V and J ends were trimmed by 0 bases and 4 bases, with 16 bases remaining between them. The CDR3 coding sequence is TGTGCCATCAGTGAGTCGAAGCGGGCGGAACTTTACGAGCAGTACTTC. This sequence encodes CAISESKRAELYEQYF.

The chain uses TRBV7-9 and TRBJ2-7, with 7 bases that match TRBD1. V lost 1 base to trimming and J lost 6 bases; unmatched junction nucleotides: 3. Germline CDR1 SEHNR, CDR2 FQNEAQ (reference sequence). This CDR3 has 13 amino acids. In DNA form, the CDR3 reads TGTGCCAGCAGCTTAGGGACAGGCCTCGAGCAGTACTTC. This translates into CASSLGTGLEQYF.

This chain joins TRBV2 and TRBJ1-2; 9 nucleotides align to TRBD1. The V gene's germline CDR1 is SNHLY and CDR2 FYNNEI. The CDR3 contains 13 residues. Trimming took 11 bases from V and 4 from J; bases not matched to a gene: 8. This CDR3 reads CAVGTGFFYGYTF. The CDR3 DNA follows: TGTGCCGTCGGGACAGGGTTTTTCTATGGCTACACCTTC.

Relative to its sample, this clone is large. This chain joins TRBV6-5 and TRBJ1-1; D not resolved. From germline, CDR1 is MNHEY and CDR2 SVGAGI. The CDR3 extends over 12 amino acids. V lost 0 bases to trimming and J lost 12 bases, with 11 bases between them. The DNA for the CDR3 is TGTGCCAGCAGTTACTCGACCGGCGGGACTTTCTTT. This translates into CASSYSTGGTFF.

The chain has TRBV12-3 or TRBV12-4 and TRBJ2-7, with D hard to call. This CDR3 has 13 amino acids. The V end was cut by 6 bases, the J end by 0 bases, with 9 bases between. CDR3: CASSPSHSYEQYF. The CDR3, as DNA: TGTGCCAGCAGCCCGAGCCACTCCTACGAGCAGTACTTC.

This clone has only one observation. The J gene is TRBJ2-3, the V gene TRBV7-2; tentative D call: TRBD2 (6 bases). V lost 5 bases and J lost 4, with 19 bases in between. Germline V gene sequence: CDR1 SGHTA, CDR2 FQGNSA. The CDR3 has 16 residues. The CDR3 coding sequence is TGTGCCAGCAGCCCTTCTGGCGGGGTTAAATCAGATACGCAGTATTTT. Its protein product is CASSPSGGVKSDTQYF. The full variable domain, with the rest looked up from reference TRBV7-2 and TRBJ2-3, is GAGVSQSPSNKVTEKGKDVELRCDPISGHTALYWYRQSLGQGLEFLIYFQGNSAPDKSGLPSDRFSAERTGGSVSTLTIQRTQQEDSAVYLCASSPSGGVKSDTQYFGPGTRLTVL.

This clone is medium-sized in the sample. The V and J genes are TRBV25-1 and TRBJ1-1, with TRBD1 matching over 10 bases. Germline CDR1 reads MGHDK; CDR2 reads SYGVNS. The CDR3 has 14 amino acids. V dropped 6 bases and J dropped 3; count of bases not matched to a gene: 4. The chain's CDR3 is CASSRDRGYTEAFF. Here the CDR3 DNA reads TGTGCCAGCAGCAGGGACAGGGGATACACTGAAGCTTTCTTT.

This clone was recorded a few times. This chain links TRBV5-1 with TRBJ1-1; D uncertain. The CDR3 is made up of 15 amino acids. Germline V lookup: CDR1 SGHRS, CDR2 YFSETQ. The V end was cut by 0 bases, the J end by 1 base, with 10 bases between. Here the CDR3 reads CASSLEGRTNTEAFF. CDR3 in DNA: TGCGCCAGCAGCTTGGAAGGACGGACGAACACTGAAGCTTTCTTT.

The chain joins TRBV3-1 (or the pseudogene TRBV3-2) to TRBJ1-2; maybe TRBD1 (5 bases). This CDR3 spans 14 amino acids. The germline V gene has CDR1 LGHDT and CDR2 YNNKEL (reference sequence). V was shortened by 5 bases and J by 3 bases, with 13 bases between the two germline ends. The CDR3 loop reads CASSESGTYYGYTF. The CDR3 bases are TGTGCCAGCAGCGAATCCGGGACCTACTATGGCTACACCTTC.

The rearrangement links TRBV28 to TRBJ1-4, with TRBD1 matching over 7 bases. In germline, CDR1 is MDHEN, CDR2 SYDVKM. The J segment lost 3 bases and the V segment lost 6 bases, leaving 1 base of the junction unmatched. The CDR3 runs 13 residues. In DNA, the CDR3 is TGTGCCAGCAGGGGACAGCCTAATGAAAAACTGTTTTTT. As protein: CASRGQPNEKLFF. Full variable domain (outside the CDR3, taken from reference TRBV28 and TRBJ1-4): DVKVTQSSRYLVKRTGEKVFLECVQDMDHENMFWYRQDPGLGLRLIYFSYDVKMKEKGDIPEGYSVSREKKERFSLILESASTNQTSMYLCASRGQPNEKLFFGSGTQLSVL.

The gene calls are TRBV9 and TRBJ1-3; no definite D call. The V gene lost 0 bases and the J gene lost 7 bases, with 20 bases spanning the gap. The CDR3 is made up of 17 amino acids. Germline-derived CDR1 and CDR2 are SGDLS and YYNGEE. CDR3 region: CASSVVPKPGTRNTIYF. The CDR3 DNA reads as TGTGCCAGCAGCGTAGTTCCTAAACCCGGAACACGGAACACCATATATTTT.

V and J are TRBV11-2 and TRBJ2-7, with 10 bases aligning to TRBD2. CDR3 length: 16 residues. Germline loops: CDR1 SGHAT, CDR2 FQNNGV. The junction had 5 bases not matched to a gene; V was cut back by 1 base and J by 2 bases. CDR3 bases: TGTGCCAGCAGCTTAGGTAGCGGGGGGCCCCCCTACGAGCAGTACTTC. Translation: CASSLGSGGPPYEQYF.

In nucleotides, the CDR3 is TGCGCCAGCAGCTTGGAAGTCAGGGGCGGTTATGGCTACACCTTC. Residues: CASSLEVRGGYGYTF. The chain has TRBV5-1 and TRBJ1-2; possible D gene TRBD1, 6 bases. Germline values: CDR1 SGHRS, CDR2 YFSETQ. This CDR3 is built from 15 residues. V was cut by 0 bases and J by 5 bases, with 14 bases left in between.

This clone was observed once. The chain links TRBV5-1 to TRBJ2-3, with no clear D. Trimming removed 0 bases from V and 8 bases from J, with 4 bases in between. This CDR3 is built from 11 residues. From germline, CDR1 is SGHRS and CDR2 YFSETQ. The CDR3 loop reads CASSLEVTQYF. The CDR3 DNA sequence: TGCGCCAGCAGCTTGGAAGTTACGCAGTATTTT.

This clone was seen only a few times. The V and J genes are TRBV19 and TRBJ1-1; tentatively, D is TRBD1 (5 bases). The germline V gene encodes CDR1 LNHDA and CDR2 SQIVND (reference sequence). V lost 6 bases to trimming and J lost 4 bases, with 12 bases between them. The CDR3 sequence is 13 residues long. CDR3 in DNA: TGTGCCAGTAGAGGTGCAGGGTCCACTGAAGCTTTCTTT. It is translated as CASRGAGSTEAFF.

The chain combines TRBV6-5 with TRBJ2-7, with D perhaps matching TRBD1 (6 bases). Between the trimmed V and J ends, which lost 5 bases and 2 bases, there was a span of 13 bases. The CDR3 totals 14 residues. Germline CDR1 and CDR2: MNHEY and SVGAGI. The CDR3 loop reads CASSTRDKTYEQYF. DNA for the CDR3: TGTGCCAGCAGTACCCGGGACAAGACCTACGAGCAGTACTTC.

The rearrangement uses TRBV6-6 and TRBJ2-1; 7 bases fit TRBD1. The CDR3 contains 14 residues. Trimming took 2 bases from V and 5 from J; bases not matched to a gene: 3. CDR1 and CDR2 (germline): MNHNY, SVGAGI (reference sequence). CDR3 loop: CASSYGTANNEQFF. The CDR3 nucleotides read TGTGCCAGCAGTTACGGGACAGCTAACAATGAGCAGTTCTTC.

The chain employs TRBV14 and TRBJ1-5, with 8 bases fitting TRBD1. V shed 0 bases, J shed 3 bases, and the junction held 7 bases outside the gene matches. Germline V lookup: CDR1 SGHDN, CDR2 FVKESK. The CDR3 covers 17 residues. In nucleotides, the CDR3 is TGTGCCAGCAGCCAAGACTCCTGGACAGGGTACAATCAGCCCCAGCATTTT. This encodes CASSQDSWTGYNQPQHF.

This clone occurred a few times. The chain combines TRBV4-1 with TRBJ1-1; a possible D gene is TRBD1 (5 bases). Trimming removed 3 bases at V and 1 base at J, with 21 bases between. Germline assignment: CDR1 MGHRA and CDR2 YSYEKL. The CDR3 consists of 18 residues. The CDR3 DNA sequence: TGCGCCAGCAGCCATACCGGGACCGCTAAAGCCTCGAACACTGAAGCTTTCTTT. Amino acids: CASSHTGTAKASNTEAFF.